What follows are 12 T cell receptor beta chains derived from one specimen sequenced in a study of response to subunit inactivated influenza vaccine. A single record per CDR3 protein comes from TCRdb applying MiXCR to the RT-PCR reads. Of about 500,000 distinct CDR3 sequences listed, approximately 15% are singletons. The sequenced sample was CD4+ T cells sorted from PBMCs, obtained less than 30 months after vaccination. The receptors were gathered from a man aged 50-75 years who received an inactivated influenza vaccine.

The chain joins TRBV9 to TRBJ2-3, with 9 bases lining up with TRBD2. CDR3 length equals 16 residues. CDR1 SGDLS and CDR2 YYNGEE come from the germline V gene. Unmatched junction bases numbered 5, after V lost 3 bases and J lost 0 bases. The CDR3 reads CASSGSGGTSTDTQYF. For the CDR3, the DNA is TGTGCCAGCAGCGGTAGCGGGGGTACTAGCACAGATACGCAGTATTTT.

The CDR3 bases are TGTGCCAGCAGCTTAAATACGTTGGGGGGCGCAGATACGCAGTATTTT. This translates into CASSLNTLGGADTQYF. The chain is built from TRBV11-2 and TRBJ2-3; D might be TRBD1 or TRBD2, each matching 6 bases. The CDR3 has 16 residues. Germline V gene sequence: CDR1 SGHAT, CDR2 FQNNGV. Deletions cut 2 bases from V and 4 bases from J, with 16 bases between.

The chain recombines TRBV10-3 with TRBJ1-2; D is unclear. In germline, CDR1 is ENHRY, CDR2 SYGVKD. CDR3 length: 13 residues. V dropped 6 bases and J dropped 3 bases, with 11 bases sitting between them. The CDR3: CAIRGDSYYGYTF. CDR3 nucleotide sequence: TGTGCCATCAGGGGCGATAGTTACTATGGCTACACCTTC.

This clonotype has only a few counts. This chain joins TRBV9 and TRBJ2-2, with TRBD2 as a possible D gene (6 bases). Trimming pared 0 bases from V and 5 bases from J, leaving 11 bases between. Looked up from germline, CDR1 is SGDLS and CDR2 is YYNGEE. The CDR3 is 15 amino acids. The CDR3 is CASSVAGEGTGELFF. The CDR3 DNA sequence: TGTGCCAGCAGCGTAGCGGGAGAGGGAACCGGGGAGCTGTTTTTT.

This sequence joins TRBV7-2 and TRBJ2-7, with D maybe TRBD1 (7 bases). Per the germline V gene, CDR1 is SGHTA and CDR2 is FQGNSA. Trimming took 5 bases from V and 3 from J, leaving 14 bases between them. This CDR3 has 14 residues. The CDR3 region has the DNA TGTGCCAGCAGCCAGACAGGGAGGTTCTACGAGCAGTACTTC. Protein: CASSQTGRFYEQYF.

This clonotype was picked up many times. The chain links TRBV28 to TRBJ1-5; 8 bases map to TRBD1. The CDR3 has 13 amino acids. Per germline, CDR1 MDHEN and CDR2 SYDVKM. With 6 bases clipped from V and 3 bases from J, the junction kept 1 base outside the gene matches. The CDR3 DNA follows: TGTGCCAGCAGGGGACAGGCCAATCAGCCCCAGCATTTT. Amino acid sequence: CASRGQANQPQHF.

The chain uses TRBV10-3 and TRBJ2-1; TRBD2 matches at 10 bases. This CDR3 comprises 15 residues. Losses at the gene ends were 6 bases for V and 6 bases for J; bases not matched to a gene: 8. From germline, CDR1 is ENHRY and CDR2 SYGVKD. Written as DNA, the CDR3 is TGTGCCATCAGCCTTAGCGGGGGGTCTATCAATGAGCAGTTCTTC. Amino acid sequence: CAISLSGGSINEQFF.

This clonotype was observed a handful of times. This chain joins TRBV19 and TRBJ2-1, with D possibly TRBD1 on 5 matching bases. Between the trimmed V and J ends, which lost 3 bases and 4 bases, there was a span of 16 bases. Germline V gene lookup returns CDR1 LNHDA and CDR2 SQIVND (reference sequence). CDR3 size: 16 residues. The CDR3 loop is CASSIEWTTPYNEQFF. CDR3 bases: TGTGCCAGTAGTATTGAGTGGACAACGCCGTACAATGAGCAGTTCTTC. Based on the CDR3 plus reference TRBV19 and TRBJ2-1, the full variable domain is DGGITQSPKYLFRKEGQNVTLSCEQNLNHDAMYWYRQDPGQGLRLIYYSQIVNDFQKGDIAEGYSVSREKKESFPLTVTSAQKNPTAFYLCASSIEWTTPYNEQFFGPGTRLTVL.

This clonotype came up a few times. The chain combines TRBV4-3 with TRBJ2-2, with 7 positions matching TRBD1. CDR3 length: 16 residues. J gave up 7 bases and V 1 base, and 9 bases lay outside the gene matches. Germline-derived CDR1 and CDR2 are LGHNA and YSLEER. DNA of the CDR3: TGCGCCAGCAGCCAAGTGCCCGACAGGGTAGGCGGGGAGCTGTTTTTT. Translating it yields CASSQVPDRVGGELFF.

This sequence joins TRBV28 and TRBJ1-6, with D uncertain. Per the germline V gene, CDR1 is MDHEN and CDR2 is SYDVKM. V was cut by 6 bases and J by 8 bases, with 8 bases left in between. The CDR3 sequence is 12 residues long. In nucleotides, the CDR3 is TGTGCCAGCAGACCCCGGGATTCACCCCTCCACTTT. Encoded protein: CASRPRDSPLHF.

This clonotype was seen many times. The chain links TRBV30 to TRBJ1-4, with D maybe TRBD1 (5 bases). In germline, CDR1 is GTSNPN, CDR2 SVGIG (reference sequence). V was clipped by 4 bases and J by 8 bases, with 11 bases between them. The CDR3 contains 12 residues. DNA of the CDR3: TGTGCCTGGAACGTGTGGGGGGAAAAACTGTTTTTT. Its protein is CAWNVWGEKLFF. Variable domain in full (rest from reference TRBV30 and TRBJ1-4): SQTIHQWPATLVQPVGSPLSLECTVEGTSNPNLYWYRQAAGRGLQLLFYSVGIGQISSEVPQNLSASRPQDRQFILSSKKLLLSDSGFYLCAWNVWGEKLFFGSGTQLSVL.

This clonotype was observed a handful of times. The chain uses TRBV12-3 or TRBV12-4 and TRBJ2-3; 10 nucleotides agree with TRBD2. CDR3 length: 13 amino acids. The trim removed 7 bases at V and 4 bases at J, leaving 2 bases unmatched. CDR3 coding DNA: TGTGCCAGCAATAGCGGGGGGCCAGATACGCAGTATTTT. It specifies CASNSGGPDTQYF.